What follows are 14 T cell receptor beta chains derived from one specimen sequenced in a study of blood T cell repertoires in COVID-19. Profiled with immunoSEQ multiplex PCR; TCRdb holds only in-frame clones, not every one. The sample contains about 120,000 clones, 84% of which appear only once. The sample taken for sequencing was PBMCs or T cells enriched from blood (not recorded which). These receptors were collected from a woman aged 30 to 39 who had recovered from COVID-19.

V gene TRBV6-2 or TRBV6-3 combines with J gene TRBJ2-3, with TRBD2 matching 13 bases. The V and J ends lost 0 bases and 6 bases, in that order; junction bases with no gene match: 12. The CDR3 spans 19 residues. In germline, CDR1 is MNHEY, CDR2 SVGEGT. The CDR3 sequence is CASSYSITSGRAFSDTQYF. The CDR3 nucleotides are TGTGCCAGCAGTTACTCGATCACTAGCGGGAGGGCCTTCTCGGATACGCAGTATTTT.

The table lists this clone with a count of one. The V call is TRBV7-2, the J call TRBJ2-3; perhaps TRBD2 as D (6 bases). The ends were cut back, 1 base at V and 3 bases at J, with 20 bases in the middle. This CDR3 region has 18 residues. CDR1 is SGHTA and CDR2 is FQGNSA in the germline V gene. CDR3 DNA: TGTGCCAGCAGCTTAGATTTGTTACGGGAGATCCCAACAGATACGCAGTATTTT. Amino acids: CASSLDLLREIPTDTQYF.

This clone is a singleton in its sample. The V and J genes are TRBV7-2 and TRBJ2-5, with D unclear. Germline lookup yields CDR1 SGHTA and CDR2 FQGNSA. The V and J ends lost 4 bases and 5 bases respectively, with 29 bases between them. CDR3 size: 19 residues. The CDR3 is CASSYRALISLGRPETQYF. The DNA for the CDR3 is TGTGCCAGCAGCTACCGAGCTCTAATATCTCTAGGCCGTCCTGAGACCCAGTACTTC.

This CDR3 reads CASSPGQGRGETQYF. The CDR3 nucleotides read TGTGCCAGTAGTCCGGGACAGGGAAGGGGAGAGACCCAGTACTTC. The V and J genes are TRBV19 and TRBJ2-5, with 9 bases lining up with TRBD1. Looked up from germline, CDR1 is LNHDA and CDR2 is SQIVND (reference sequence). The CDR3 runs 15 residues. Losses at the gene ends were 5 bases for V and 4 bases for J; bases not matched to a gene: 8. Using reference TRBV19 and TRBJ2-5 for the parts outside the CDR3, the full variable domain is DGGITQSPKYLFRKEGQNVTLSCEQNLNHDAMYWYRQDPGQGLRLIYYSQIVNDFQKGDIAEGYSVSREKKESFPLTVTSAQKNPTAFYLCASSPGQGRGETQYFGPGTRLLVL.

A single count supports this clone. The chain links TRBV15 to TRBJ2-7, with 9 bases aligning to TRBD1. The CDR3 consists of 15 residues. After removal of 2 bases from V and 4 bases from J, the junction contained 6 bases not matched to a gene. Germline CDR1 and CDR2: LNHNV and YYDKDF (reference sequence). DNA for the CDR3: TGTGCCACCAGCAGACCACAGGGGGCGAAATACGAGCAGTACTTC. This translates into CATSRPQGAKYEQYF.

This chain links TRBV7-2 with TRBJ2-1, with D possibly TRBD2 on 6 matching bases. Trimming pared 9 bases from V and 2 bases from J, leaving 14 bases between. Looked up from germline, CDR1 is SGHTA and CDR2 is FQGNSA. This CDR3 has 14 amino acids. The CDR3 here is CASSRDSTYNEQFF. CDR3 DNA sequence: TGTGCCAGTTCCCGGGACTCGACCTACAATGAGCAGTTCTTC.

The chain is built from TRBV19 and TRBJ2-1; 7 nucleotides line up with TRBD1. The length of the CDR3 is 15 residues. Per germline, CDR1 LNHDA and CDR2 SQIVND (reference sequence). V was pared by 5 bases and J by 8 bases, with 12 bases of the junction left unmatched. DNA of the CDR3: TGTGCCAGTAGTCGCCGACAGGGACAAGGGGATGAGCAGTTCTTC. Translating it yields CASSRRQGQGDEQFF.

The chain employs TRBV3-1 (or the pseudogene TRBV3-2) and TRBJ2-7; 8 bases are shared with TRBD2. V gave up 4 bases and J gave up 5 bases; unmatched junction bases: 4. The CDR3 has 13 amino acids. CDR1 is LGHDT, CDR2 YNNKEL, per germline (reference sequence). The CDR3 here is CASSLGLADEQYF. DNA of the CDR3: TGTGCCAGCAGCCTCGGACTAGCAGACGAGCAGTACTTC.

The chain is built from TRBV11-2 and TRBJ2-5; 8 bases fit TRBD2. The CDR3 is made up of 15 amino acids. The germline V gene has CDR1 SGHAT and CDR2 FQNNGV. V lost 5 bases, J lost 7 bases, and 12 bases stayed unmatched. The CDR3, as DNA: TGTGCCAGCAGCCCCGCCGGGAGGGCCCTCGGGACCCAGTACTTC. This sequence encodes CASSPAGRALGTQYF.

V and J are TRBV10-1 and TRBJ2-5; the match to TRBD2 covers 10 bases. CDR3 length equals 16 residues. Germline V gives CDR1 WNHNN, CDR2 SYGVQD (reference sequence). V was clipped by 6 bases and J by 2 bases; unmatched bases: 9. The CDR3 is CASSLIAGGVQETQYF. The CDR3 region has the DNA TGCGCCAGCAGCCTCATAGCGGGAGGCGTACAAGAGACCCAGTACTTC.

The rearrangement links TRBV7-2 to TRBJ1-4, with 8 positions matching TRBD1. The CDR3 has 14 residues. V lost 5 bases and J lost 4; bases outside the gene matches: 3. The germline gives CDR1 SGHTA, CDR2 FQGNSA. The chain's CDR3 is CASSEDRGNEKLFF. The CDR3, as DNA: TGTGCCAGCAGCGAAGACAGGGGTAATGAAAAACTGTTTTTT.

The V and J genes are TRBV10-3 and TRBJ1-5, with 10 nucleotides matching TRBD1. V trimming: 6 bases; J trimming: 5 bases; junction bases outside the gene matches: 7. The germline gives CDR1 ENHRY, CDR2 SYGVKD. The CDR3 is 15 amino acids. CDR3 amino acids: CAIRGGQGVDQPQHF. The DNA for the CDR3 is TGTGCCATCAGAGGCGGACAGGGGGTAGATCAGCCCCAGCATTTT.

V is TRBV5-1 and J is TRBJ2-1; the match to TRBD2 covers 10 bases. The ends lost 0 bases at V and 2 bases at J; junction bases unmatched: 8. The germline gives CDR1 SGHRS, CDR2 YFSETQ. The CDR3 is 18 amino acids. CDR3 protein: CASSLVWASGSAYNEQFF. DNA for the CDR3: TGCGCCAGCAGCTTGGTTTGGGCTAGCGGGAGTGCCTACAATGAGCAGTTCTTC.

The chain couples TRBV2 to TRBJ2-5; perhaps TRBD1 as D (8 bases). The CDR3 spans 16 residues. CDR1 SNHLY and CDR2 FYNNEI come from the germline V gene. V gave up 8 bases and J gave up 6 bases, with 25 bases separating them. The CDR3 loop is CASGGAGGLVRQTQYF. The CDR3 DNA follows: TGTGCCAGCGGGGGGGCAGGGGGCCTGGTCAGGCAGACCCAGTACTTC.